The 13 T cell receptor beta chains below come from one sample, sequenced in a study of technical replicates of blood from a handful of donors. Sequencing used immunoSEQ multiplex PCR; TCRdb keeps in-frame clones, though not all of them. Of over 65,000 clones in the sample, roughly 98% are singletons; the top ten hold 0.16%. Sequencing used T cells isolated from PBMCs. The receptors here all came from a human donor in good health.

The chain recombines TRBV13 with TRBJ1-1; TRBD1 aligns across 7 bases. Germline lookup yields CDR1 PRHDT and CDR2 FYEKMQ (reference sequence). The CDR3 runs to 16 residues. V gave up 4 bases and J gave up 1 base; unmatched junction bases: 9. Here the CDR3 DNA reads TGTGCCAGCAGCTCAAGACAGGGATGGGCGAACACTGAAGCTTTCTTT. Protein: CASSSRQGWANTEAFF.

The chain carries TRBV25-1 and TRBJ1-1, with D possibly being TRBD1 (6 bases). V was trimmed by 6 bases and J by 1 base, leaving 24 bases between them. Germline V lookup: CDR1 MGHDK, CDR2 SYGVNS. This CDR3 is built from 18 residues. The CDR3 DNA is TGTGCCAGCAGCGGGCCAGGGGCCCTCACCTCGACGAACACTGAAGCTTTCTTT. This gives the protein CASSGPGALTSTNTEAFF.

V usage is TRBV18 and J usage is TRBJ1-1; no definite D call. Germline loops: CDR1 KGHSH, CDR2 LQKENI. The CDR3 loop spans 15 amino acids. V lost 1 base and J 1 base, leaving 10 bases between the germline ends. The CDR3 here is CASSPLPLRNTEAFF. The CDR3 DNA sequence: TGTGCCAGCTCACCACTCCCCCTCAGGAACACTGAAGCTTTCTTT.

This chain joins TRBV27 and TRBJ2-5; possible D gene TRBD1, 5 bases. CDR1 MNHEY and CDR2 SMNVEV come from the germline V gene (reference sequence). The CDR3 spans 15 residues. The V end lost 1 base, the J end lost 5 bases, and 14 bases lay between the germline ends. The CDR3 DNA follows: TGTGCCAGCAGTTTATTAGGGGTTTTTCACGAGACCCAGTACTTC. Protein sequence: CASSLLGVFHETQYF.

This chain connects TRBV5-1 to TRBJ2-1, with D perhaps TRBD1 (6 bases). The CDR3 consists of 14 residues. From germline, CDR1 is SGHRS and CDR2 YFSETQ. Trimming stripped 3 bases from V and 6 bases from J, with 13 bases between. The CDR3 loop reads CASSYGGRSNEQFF. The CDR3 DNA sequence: TGCGCCAGCAGCTATGGGGGCCGGAGCAATGAGCAGTTCTTC. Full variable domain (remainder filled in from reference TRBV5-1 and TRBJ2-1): KAGVTQTPRYLIKTRGQQVTLSCSPISGHRSVSWYQQTPGQGLQFLFEYFSETQRNKGNFPGRFSGRQFSNSRSEMNVSTLELGDSALYLCASSYGGRSNEQFFGPGTRLTVL.

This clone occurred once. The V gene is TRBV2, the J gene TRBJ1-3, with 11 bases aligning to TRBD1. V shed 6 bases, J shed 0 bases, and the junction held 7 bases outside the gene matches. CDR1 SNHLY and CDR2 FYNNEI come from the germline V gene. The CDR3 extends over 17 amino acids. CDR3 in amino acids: CASRDGQGAYSGNTIYF. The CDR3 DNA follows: TGTGCCAGCAGAGACGGACAGGGGGCTTACTCTGGAAACACCATATATTTT.

The CDR3 DNA reads TGTGCCAGCAGTGAGATAGCGGGAGGTTCTGACAATGAGCAGTTCTTC. Its translation is CASSEIAGGSDNEQFF. The genes are TRBV27 and TRBJ2-1; 10 nucleotides line up with TRBD2. The CDR3 extends over 16 amino acids. V shed 5 bases and J 5 bases; nucleotides not matched to a gene: 9. CDR1 is MNHEY and CDR2 is SMNVEV in the germline V gene (reference sequence).

CDR3 amino acids: CASSDTGGLTEAFF. The CDR3 DNA is TGTGCCAGCAGTGATACAGGGGGCTTAACTGAAGCTTTCTTT. This rearrangement joins TRBV25-1 to TRBJ1-1; 9 bases fit TRBD1. Germline loops: CDR1 MGHDK, CDR2 SYGVNS. CDR3 length: 14 amino acids. V trimming: 3 bases; J trimming: 5 bases; junction bases outside the gene matches: 4. The full variable domain, its missing parts supplied by reference TRBV25-1 and TRBJ1-1, is EADIYQTPRYLVIGTGKKITLECSQTMGHDKMYWYQQDPGMELHLIHYSYGVNSTEKGDLSSESTVSRIRTEHFPLTLESARPSHTSQYLCASSDTGGLTEAFFGQGTRLTVV.

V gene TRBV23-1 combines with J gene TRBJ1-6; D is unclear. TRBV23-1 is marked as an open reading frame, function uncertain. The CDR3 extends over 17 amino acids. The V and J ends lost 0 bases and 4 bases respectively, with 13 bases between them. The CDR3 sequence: CASSQSPYHPYNSPLHF. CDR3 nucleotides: TGCGCCAGCAGTCAATCGCCCTACCACCCTTATAATTCACCCCTCCACTTT.

This chain's CDR3 is CASSESYRVPQETQYF. CDR3 DNA sequence: TGTGCCAGCAGTGAATCCTACAGAGTTCCACAAGAGACCCAGTACTTC. The rearrangement joins TRBV6-1 to TRBJ2-5; D call uncertain. The CDR3 totals 16 residues. Trimming removed 2 bases at V and 2 bases at J, with 15 bases between. Per germline, CDR1 MNHNS and CDR2 SASEGT.

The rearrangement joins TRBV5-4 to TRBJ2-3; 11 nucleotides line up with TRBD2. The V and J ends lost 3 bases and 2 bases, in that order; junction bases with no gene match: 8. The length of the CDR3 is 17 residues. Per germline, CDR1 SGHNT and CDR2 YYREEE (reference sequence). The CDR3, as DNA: TGTGCCAGCAGCTCGAGGACTAGCGGGCTTTTCACAGATACGCAGTATTTT. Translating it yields CASSSRTSGLFTDTQYF.

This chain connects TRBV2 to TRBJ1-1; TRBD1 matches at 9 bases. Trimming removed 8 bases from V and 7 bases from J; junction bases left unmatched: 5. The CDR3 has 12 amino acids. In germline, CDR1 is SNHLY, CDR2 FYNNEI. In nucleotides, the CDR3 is TGTGCCAGCTCCCCGGGACAGGGTGAAGCTTTCTTT. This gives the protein CASSPGQGEAFF.

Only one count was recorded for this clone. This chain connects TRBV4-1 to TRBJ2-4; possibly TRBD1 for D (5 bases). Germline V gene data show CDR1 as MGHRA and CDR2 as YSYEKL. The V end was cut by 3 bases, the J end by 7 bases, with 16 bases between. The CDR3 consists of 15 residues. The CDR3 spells CASSQLGLRVNIQYF. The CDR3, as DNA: TGCGCCAGCAGCCAGTTGGGGCTCAGGGTTAACATTCAGTACTTC.